The 23 T cell receptor beta chains below all came from one sample that was sequenced in a study of T cells in Graves' hyperthyroidism and ophthalmopathy. TCR beta CDR3 regions were amplified from RNA. HTBI primers were used for first-round RT-PCR of the TCR CDR3. Each CDR3 protein is one row after TCRdb ran MiXCR on the multiplex PCR reads. The data hold roughly 700,000 distinct CDR3 sequences, with around 16% observed a single time. The sample taken for sequencing was blood. The receptors shown here come from a man aged 45 to 65 with Graves' hyperthyroidism.

The table lists this clonotype with a count of one. A much larger clone differs by one base, so this may be a read error. The chain has TRBV5-4 and TRBJ2-2, with D perhaps TRBD1 or TRBD2 (5 bases each). Deletions cut 3 bases from V and 2 bases from J, with 5 bases between. Per germline, CDR1 SGHNT and CDR2 YYREEE (reference sequence). The CDR3 contains 13 residues. The CDR3 DNA is TGTGCCAGCAGCTGGGACAACACCGGGGAGCTGTTTTTT. As protein: CASSWDNTGELFF.

This clonotype showed up many times. The chain combines TRBV20-1 with TRBJ2-1; tentative D call: TRBD1 (6 bases). The germline CDR1 and CDR2 sequences are DFQATT and SNEGSKA (reference sequence). This CDR3 region has 15 residues. The germline V and J ends were trimmed by 2 bases and 5 bases, with 16 bases remaining between them. CDR3 loop: CSARRDTNYNNEQFF. CDR3 bases: TGCAGTGCTAGAAGGGACACGAATTATAACAATGAGCAGTTCTTC.

This clonotype showed up many times. CDR3: CASSLRVAVSYNEQFF. Here the CDR3 DNA reads TGTGCCAGCAGTCTTCGCGTCGCCGTCTCCTACAATGAGCAGTTCTTC. The chain links TRBV12-3 or TRBV12-4 to TRBJ2-1; no clear D. The V and J ends lost 5 bases and 0 bases respectively, with 14 bases between them. The CDR3 runs 16 residues.

In its sample, this clonotype was seen many times. The chain recombines TRBV19 with TRBJ1-5; D not certain. This CDR3 comprises 15 residues. The V gene's germline CDR1 is LNHDA and CDR2 SQIVND (reference sequence). Trimming removed 3 bases at V and 0 bases at J, with 9 bases between. As DNA, the CDR3 is TGTGCCAGTAGTATGACATTTATTAGCAATCAGCCCCAGCATTTT. It yields the protein CASSMTFISNQPQHF.

Remarks on this clonotype: The junction and the germline gene differ at one end; a read error may be behind it. The chain employs TRBV6-5 and TRBJ2-7, with D perhaps matching TRBD1 (5 bases). Germline CDR1 and CDR2: MNHEY and SVGAGI. The CDR3 has 15 amino acids. The CDR3 is CASGYSPVQAYEQYF. CDR3 bases: TGTGCCAGCGGTTACTCCCCCGTACAGGCCTACGAGCAGTACTTC.

V gene TRBV25-1 combines with J gene TRBJ1-1, with 8 positions matching TRBD1. The CDR3 is 11 residues long. Germline CDR1 reads MGHDK; CDR2 reads SYGVNS. J gave up 11 bases and V 5 bases, and 4 bases lay outside the gene matches. The CDR3 DNA follows: TGTGCCAGCAGTAGACAGGGGTTGGCTTTCTTT. Translation: CASSRQGLAFF.

The table lists this clonotype with many counts. The chain uses TRBV18 and TRBJ1-2; 12 bases line up with TRBD1. The CDR3 totals 16 residues. The trim removed 0 bases at V and 7 bases at J, leaving 6 bases unmatched. CDR1 and CDR2 from the germline V gene are KGHSH and LQKENI. The CDR3 sequence: CASSPPGQGALGGYTF. The CDR3 nucleotides read TGTGCCAGCTCACCACCGGGACAGGGGGCTTTAGGTGGCTACACCTTC.

In this sample, this clonotype turned up a few times. The genes are TRBV27 and TRBJ2-7; D is possibly TRBD1 (6 bases). CDR3 length equals 15 residues. V lost 5 bases, J lost 4 bases, and 18 bases lay in between. From germline, CDR1 is MNHEY and CDR2 SMNVEV (reference sequence). The CDR3 loop is CASSPDRPPFYEQYF. CDR3 DNA sequence: TGTGCCAGCAGTCCGGACAGACCCCCATTTTACGAGCAGTACTTC.

This clonotype was counted at least ten times. This chain connects TRBV28 to TRBJ2-7, with TRBD2 matching over 9 bases. The CDR3 extends over 15 amino acids. The germline CDR1 and CDR2 sequences are MDHEN and SYDVKM. V gave up 2 bases and J gave up 4 bases; unmatched junction bases: 6. CDR3 nucleotide sequence: TGTGCCAGCAGTTTAGCGGGAGGGCGTACGTACGAGCAGTACTTC. Encoded protein: CASSLAGGRTYEQYF.

The rearrangement joins TRBV6-2 or TRBV6-3 to TRBJ2-5, with TRBD2 identical over 7 bases. J lost 4 bases, V lost 6 bases, and 8 bases had no gene match. The CDR3 runs 14 residues. Germline CDR1 reads MNHEY; CDR2 reads SVGEGT. CDR3 in DNA: TGTGCCAGCAGCGACTACACGGGGGGAGAGACCCAGTACTTC. This gives the protein CASSDYTGGETQYF.

In this sample, this clonotype turned up once. The V gene is TRBV9, the J gene TRBJ2-2; TRBD2 might be the D (5 bases). V was shortened by 0 bases and J by 4 bases, with 7 bases between the two germline ends. The CDR3 spans 14 residues. The germline V gene encodes CDR1 SGDLS and CDR2 YYNGEE. The CDR3 region has the DNA TGTGCCAGCAGCGTAGGAGGGTTCACCGGGGAGCTGTTTTTT. Translating gives CASSVGGFTGELFF.

This clonotype showed up many times. This chain connects TRBV28 to TRBJ2-7; D perhaps matches TRBD1 (7 bases). The germline V gene encodes CDR1 MDHEN and CDR2 SYDVKM. Trimming took 6 bases from V and 3 from J, leaving 15 bases between them. The CDR3 extends over 14 amino acids. The CDR3, as DNA: TGTGCCAGCAGCCCTATGCGGGACAGCTACGAGCAGTACTTC. Translation gives CASSPMRDSYEQYF.

This clonotype has a count of ten or more. The J gene is TRBJ1-6, the V gene TRBV30; D might be TRBD1 (5 bases). The CDR3 has 13 amino acids. Trimming removed 2 bases from V and 10 bases from J, with 12 bases in between. Per the germline V gene, CDR1 is GTSNPN and CDR2 is SVGIG (reference sequence). For the CDR3, the DNA is TGTGCCTGGAGTCCGGGGGGGAGCTCACCCCTCCACTTT. It translates to CAWSPGGSSPLHF.

This clonotype appeared a few times. The chain combines TRBV24-1 with TRBJ2-1, with D uncertain. The CDR3 consists of 13 residues. V dropped 6 bases and J dropped 4 bases, with 9 bases sitting between them. The germline gives CDR1 KGHDR, CDR2 SFDVKD. CDR3 in amino acids: CATSNNVYNEQFF. CDR3 DNA: TGTGCCACCAGTAATAACGTTTACAATGAGCAGTTCTTC.

The chain employs TRBV24-1 and TRBJ2-3, with 8 nucleotides matching TRBD2. Germline CDR1 is KGHDR and CDR2 is SFDVKD. Losses at the gene ends were 1 base for V and 5 bases for J; bases not matched to a gene: 7. The CDR3 has 16 residues. This CDR3 is CATSDFGAGERDTQYF. CDR3 DNA sequence: TGTGCCACCAGTGATTTTGGAGCGGGAGAGCGAGATACGCAGTATTTT.

Ten or more counts support this clonotype. V usage is TRBV27 and J usage is TRBJ1-2; 8 bases are shared with TRBD1. J was trimmed by 5 bases and V by 1 base; bases with no gene match: 9. The CDR3 runs 16 residues. CDR1 is MNHEY, CDR2 SMNVEV, per germline (reference sequence). The CDR3 reads CASSLYRGQELYGYTF. The CDR3 coding sequence is TGTGCCAGCAGTTTATACCGGGGACAGGAGCTATATGGCTACACCTTC.

The sample holds many counts of this clonotype. The chain has TRBV28 and TRBJ2-3; tentatively, D is TRBD1 (6 bases). The CDR3 runs 15 residues. V gave up 6 bases and J gave up 4 bases, with 17 bases separating them. Germline assignment: CDR1 MDHEN and CDR2 SYDVKM. CDR3 sequence: CASSQQGSIPDTQYF. The CDR3 bases are TGTGCCAGCAGCCAGCAGGGGTCCATTCCAGATACGCAGTATTTT.

At least ten counts were recorded for this clonotype. The chain employs TRBV28 and TRBJ2-7; 8 bases are shared with TRBD2. CDR3 length: 13 residues. Germline assignment: CDR1 MDHEN and CDR2 SYDVKM. V dropped 8 bases and J dropped 3; count of bases not matched to a gene: 6. In DNA, the CDR3 is TGTGCCAGCCACCGGGGGGGGTACTACGAGCAGTACTTC. Translating gives CASHRGGYYEQYF. The full variable domain, with the rest looked up from reference TRBV28 and TRBJ2-7, is DVKVTQSSRYLVKRTGEKVFLECVQDMDHENMFWYRQDPGLGLRLIYFSYDVKMKEKGDIPEGYSVSREKKERFSLILESASTNQTSMYLCASHRGGYYEQYFGPGTRLTVT.

This clonotype has just one count. The chain links TRBV27 to TRBJ2-6; D gene unclear. Looked up from germline, CDR1 is MNHEY and CDR2 is SMNVEV (reference sequence). V lost 11 bases to trimming and J lost 0 bases, with 11 bases between them. The CDR3 spans 14 residues. The CDR3 sequence: CAPSSLSGANVLTF. The CDR3 DNA is TGTGCCCCCTCCAGCCTCTCTGGGGCCAACGTCCTGACTTTC.

The chain combines TRBV9 with TRBJ2-2; D perhaps matches TRBD2 (6 bases). V was cut by 0 bases and J by 5 bases, with 17 bases left in between. This CDR3 spans 17 amino acids. Germline values: CDR1 SGDLS, CDR2 YYNGEE. The CDR3 reads CASSVVRDGGETGELFF. The CDR3 DNA reads TGTGCCAGCAGCGTAGTTCGGGACGGGGGAGAAACCGGGGAGCTGTTTTTT.

This clonotype was seen just once. The chain employs TRBV5-1 and TRBJ1-4; D gene ambiguous. The CDR3 consists of 16 residues. CDR1 and CDR2 from the germline V gene are SGHRS and YFSETQ. The V and J ends lost 4 bases and 1 base respectively, with 14 bases between them. The chain's CDR3 is CASSPGRQGTNEKLFF. The CDR3 bases are TGCGCCAGCAGCCCCGGACGTCAAGGAACTAATGAAAAACTGTTTTTT. Together with reference TRBV5-1 and TRBJ1-4, the CDR3 gives the full variable domain: KAGVTQTPRYLIKTRGQQVTLSCSPISGHRSVSWYQQTPGQGLQFLFEYFSETQRNKGNFPGRFSGRQFSNSRSEMNVSTLELGDSALYLCASSPGRQGTNEKLFFGSGTQLSVL.

This clonotype turned up a few times. The V call is TRBV7-2, the J call TRBJ1-1, with D unclear. V was cut by 2 bases and J by 5 bases, with 9 bases left in between. CDR1 SGHTA and CDR2 FQGNSA come from the germline V gene. CDR3 length: 13 amino acids. The CDR3 sequence is CASSLRSRTEAFF. DNA for the CDR3: TGTGCCAGCAGCTTACGCAGTCGGACTGAAGCTTTCTTT.

For this clonotype: The junction shows a germline mismatch at one end, possibly a read error. This chain joins TRBV28 and TRBJ2-6; D is possibly TRBD1 (5 bases). The CDR3 is made up of 19 amino acids. Germline V CDR1 and CDR2: MDHEN, SYDVKM. CDR3 DNA sequence: TGTGCCAGCAGTGCCCGGACGGACCTTACCTCCTCTGGGGCCAACATCCTGACTTTC. It translates to CASSARTDLTSSGANILTF.